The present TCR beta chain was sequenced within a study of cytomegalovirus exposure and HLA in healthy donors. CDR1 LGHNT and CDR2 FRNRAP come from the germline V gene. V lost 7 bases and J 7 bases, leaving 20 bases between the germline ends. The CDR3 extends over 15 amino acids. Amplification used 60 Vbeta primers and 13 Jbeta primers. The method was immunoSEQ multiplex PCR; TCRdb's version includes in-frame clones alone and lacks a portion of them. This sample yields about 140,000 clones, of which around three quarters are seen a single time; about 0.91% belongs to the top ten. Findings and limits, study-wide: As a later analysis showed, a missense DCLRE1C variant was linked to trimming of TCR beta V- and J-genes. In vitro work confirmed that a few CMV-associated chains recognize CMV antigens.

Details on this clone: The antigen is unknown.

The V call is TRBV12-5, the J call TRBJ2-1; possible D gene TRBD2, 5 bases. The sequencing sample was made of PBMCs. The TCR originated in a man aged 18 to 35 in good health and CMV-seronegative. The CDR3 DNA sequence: TGTGCTAGTGAGTCGGGGTTCCCGCCCGGGAATGAGCAGTTCTTC. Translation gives CASESGFPPGNEQFF.